The present TCR beta chain was sequenced within a study of T cells in women clearing cervical HPV infection. Study-wide context: Case blood drawn at lesion detection; control blood after infection cleared.

All participants had a single incident cervical HPV16 infection, and prevalent HPV16 infections were excluded. On this clone itself: One end of the junction varies from germline; a read error may be responsible. The read ends 3 residues before the CDR3 terminus; that terminus is restored from the germline J gene.

Method: immunoSEQ multiplex PCR; TCRdb's copy keeps in-frame clones and lacks some. The sample has 10,000 to 15,000 clones. Per the germline V gene, CDR1 is LGHNA and CDR2 is YNFKEQ. This CDR3 has 14 amino acids. This clonotype was sampled from a woman between 18 and 70 years old with a cervical HPV16 infection that either progressed to CIN3+ or cleared (not recorded which). The material sequenced was blood buffy coat. The J gene is TRBJ2-2, the V gene TRBV4-2; D unresolved. This chain's CDR3 is CASSPSSNTGELFF. Incomplete CDR3 DNA: TGCGCCAGCAGCCCCTCTTCGAACACCGGGGAG.